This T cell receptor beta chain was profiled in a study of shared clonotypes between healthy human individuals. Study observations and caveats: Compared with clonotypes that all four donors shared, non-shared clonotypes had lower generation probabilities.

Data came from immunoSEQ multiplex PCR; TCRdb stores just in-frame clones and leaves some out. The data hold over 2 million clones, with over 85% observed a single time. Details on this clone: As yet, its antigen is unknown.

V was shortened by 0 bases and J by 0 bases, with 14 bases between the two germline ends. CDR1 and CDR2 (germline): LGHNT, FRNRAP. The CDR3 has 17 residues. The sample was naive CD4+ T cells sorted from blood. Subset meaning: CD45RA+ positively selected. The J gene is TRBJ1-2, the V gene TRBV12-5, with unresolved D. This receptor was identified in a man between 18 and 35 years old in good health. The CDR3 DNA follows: TGTGCTAGTGGTTTGGTATTGGTAGGGTCGGCTAACTATGGCTACACCTTC. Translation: CASGLVLVGSANYGYTF.